The 21 T cell receptor beta chains listed next were all sequenced from one sample in a study of cytomegalovirus exposure and HLA in healthy donors. Researchers ran the PCR with 60 Vbeta and 13 Jbeta primers. Sequenced by immunoSEQ multiplex PCR; TCRdb stores in-frame clones only, minus some. The sample has under 200,000 clones, approximately 80% seen once. The sample comprised PBMCs. The source is a man in his fifties or sixties in good health and CMV-seropositive.

Only a few counts were recorded for this clone. This chain connects TRBV19 to TRBJ2-7, with 9 positions matching TRBD1. V lost 7 bases, J lost 9 bases, and 13 bases stayed unmatched. CDR3 length equals 14 residues. CDR1 and CDR2 from the germline V gene are LNHDA and SQIVND (reference sequence). CDR3 nucleotide sequence: TGTGCCAGTAATCCTACAGGGGGCGTGGGATCGCAGTACTTC. Translated: CASNPTGGVGSQYF. Full variable domain (outside the CDR3, taken from reference TRBV19 and TRBJ2-7): DGGITQSPKYLFRKEGQNVTLSCEQNLNHDAMYWYRQDPGQGLRLIYYSQIVNDFQKGDIAEGYSVSREKKESFPLTVTSAQKNPTAFYLCASNPTGGVGSQYFGPGTRLTVT.

The chain couples TRBV5-1 to TRBJ2-7, with 8 positions matching TRBD1. The CDR3 contains 14 residues. Germline V gene data show CDR1 as SGHRS and CDR2 as YFSETQ. The J segment lost 3 bases and the V segment lost 4 bases, leaving 6 bases of the junction unmatched. CDR3 region: CASSTGTGSYEQYF. The CDR3 nucleotides read TGCGCCAGCAGCACCGGGACAGGAAGCTACGAGCAGTACTTC.

A remark on this clone: This sample includes further DNA sequences coding for the same CDR3. CDR3 residues: CASSPDSYEQYF. The DNA for the CDR3 is TGTGCCAGCTCCCCCGACAGCTACGAGCAGTACTTC. V is TRBV18 and J is TRBJ2-7; possible D gene TRBD1, 5 bases. Deletions cut 6 bases from V and 3 bases from J, with 9 bases between. Germline V gene sequence: CDR1 KGHSH, CDR2 LQKENI. The CDR3 is 12 amino acids.

There are a few counts of this clone. The chain links TRBV7-9 to TRBJ2-5; 7 nucleotides agree with TRBD2. The germline CDR1 and CDR2 sequences are SEHNR and FQNEAQ (reference sequence). The V and J ends lost 5 bases and 1 base, in that order; junction bases with no gene match: 7. CDR3 length equals 15 residues. The CDR3 DNA is TGTGCCAGCAGCCCTCCCGGGACTATCCAAGAGACCCAGTACTTC. Amino acid sequence: CASSPPGTIQETQYF.

DNA of the CDR3: TGTGCCAGCTCACTGGACAGGAACAATCAGCCCCAGCATTTT. It is translated as CASSLDRNNQPQHF. V usage is TRBV18 and J usage is TRBJ1-5; 7 positions match TRBD1. Germline CDR1 reads KGHSH; CDR2 reads LQKENI. The CDR3 totals 14 residues. After removal of 4 bases from V and 3 bases from J, the junction contained 3 bases not matched to a gene.

V gene TRBV7-6 combines with J gene TRBJ2-3, with a weak D call TRBD2 (5 bases). V was cut by 1 base and J by 5 bases, with 13 bases left in between. Germline V gene data show CDR1 as SGHVS and CDR2 as FNYEAQ. This CDR3 has 15 amino acids. Here the CDR3 reads CASSLVDSEGDTQYF. CDR3 nucleotide sequence: TGTGCCAGCAGCTTAGTAGACTCAGAGGGAGATACGCAGTATTTT.

The chain has TRBV7-2 and TRBJ2-1; TRBD2 matches at 8 bases. From germline, CDR1 is SGHTA and CDR2 FQGNSA. J gave up 0 bases and V 7 bases, and 14 bases lay outside the gene matches. This CDR3 contains 18 residues. For the CDR3, the DNA is TGTGCCAGCACCCCGGGGGGGGTAGCGGGAAGCTCCTACAATGAGCAGTTCTTC. Its translation: CASTPGGVAGSSYNEQFF.

The V and J genes are TRBV13 and TRBJ2-3; a possible D gene is TRBD1 (6 bases). V gave up 4 bases and J gave up 1 base, with 15 bases separating them. CDR3 length: 16 amino acids. Germline loops: CDR1 PRHDT, CDR2 FYEKMQ (reference sequence). CDR3 DNA: TGTGCCAGCAGCTCGAGCCGGGACACCGGCACAGATACGCAGTATTTT. As protein: CASSSSRDTGTDTQYF.

V is TRBV15 and J is TRBJ1-2; 9 bases agree with TRBD1. From germline, CDR1 is LNHNV and CDR2 YYDKDF (reference sequence). This CDR3 is built from 16 residues. J was trimmed by 0 bases and V by 0 bases; bases with no gene match: 2. This chain's CDR3 is CATSRDGTGPNYGYTF. The CDR3, as DNA: TGTGCCACCAGCAGAGATGGGACAGGGCCTAACTATGGCTACACCTTC.

This chain connects TRBV28 to TRBJ2-5, with 10 bases fitting TRBD1. Germline V CDR1 and CDR2: MDHEN, SYDVKM. With V trimmed by 5 bases and J by 7 bases, 10 bases remained unmatched. The CDR3 is made up of 15 amino acids. CDR3 amino acids: CASSRPGQGTATQYF. The CDR3 bases are TGTGCCAGCAGTCGACCGGGACAGGGGACCGCGACCCAGTACTTC.

In this sample, this clone turned up once. The chain joins TRBV7-9 to TRBJ2-1; 8 bases map to TRBD2. The CDR3 consists of 15 residues. CDR1 and CDR2 (germline): SEHNR, FQNEAQ (reference sequence). V shed 2 bases, J shed 6 bases, and the junction held 6 bases outside the gene matches. CDR3 coding DNA: TGTGCCAGCAGCTTATACAGCGGGGGCATCAATGAGCAGTTCTTC. Amino acid sequence: CASSLYSGGINEQFF.

The chain joins TRBV27 to TRBJ1-1; D is unclear. This CDR3 has 14 residues. Germline V gene data show CDR1 as MNHEY and CDR2 as SMNVEV (reference sequence). Trimming left V 5 bases short and J 4 bases short, with 14 bases between. CDR3: CASSARPWSTEAFF. The CDR3 DNA reads TGTGCCAGCAGTGCCAGACCGTGGAGCACTGAAGCTTTCTTT.

A note on this clone: Other DNA sequences within the sample encode an identical CDR3. The chain has TRBV7-2 and TRBJ2-7; 12 nucleotides match TRBD1. The CDR3 covers 14 residues. The J segment lost 4 bases and the V segment lost 3 bases, leaving 1 base of the junction unmatched. The germline V gene encodes CDR1 SGHTA and CDR2 FQGNSA. The CDR3 is CASSLGQGAYEQYF. The CDR3 coding sequence is TGTGCCAGCAGCTTGGGACAGGGGGCGTACGAGCAGTACTTC.

In this sample, this clone turned up a few times. The V and J genes are TRBV6-5 and TRBJ2-3, with D hard to call. CDR3 length: 14 amino acids. V lost 5 bases to trimming and J lost 3 bases, with 12 bases between them. Germline V gives CDR1 MNHEY, CDR2 SVGAGI. CDR3 in DNA: TGTGCCAGCAGTCCGATTCTAGTAACAGATACGCAGTATTTT. Protein: CASSPILVTDTQYF.

This chain links TRBV14 with TRBJ1-6; possibly TRBD1 for D (6 bases). V lost 0 bases to trimming and J lost 4 bases, with 7 bases between them. Germline loops: CDR1 SGHDN, CDR2 FVKESK. CDR3 length: 15 residues. The chain's CDR3 is CASSQETGYNSPLHF. The CDR3 nucleotides read TGTGCCAGCAGCCAAGAGACAGGATATAATTCACCCCTCCACTTT.

For this clone: The identical CDR3 is also encoded by other nucleotide sequences in the sample. The chain is built from TRBV7-3 and TRBJ1-2, with 12 positions matching TRBD1. The V and J ends lost 4 bases and 7 bases, in that order; junction bases with no gene match: 4. CDR1 SGHTA and CDR2 FQGTGA come from the germline V gene. This CDR3 is built from 14 residues. Here the CDR3 DNA reads TGTGCCAGCAGCTCCGGGACAGGGGGCAGTGGCTACACCTTC. Amino acids: CASSSGTGGSGYTF.

This clone was counted between two and nine times. The chain employs TRBV6-1 and TRBJ2-7, with TRBD1 as a possible D gene (6 bases). V lost 3 bases to trimming and J lost 4 bases, with 7 bases between them. The germline CDR1 and CDR2 sequences are MNHNS and SASEGT. The CDR3 is 12 residues long. This chain's CDR3 is CASSDRGYEQYF. Here the CDR3 DNA reads TGTGCCAGCAGTGACAGGGGTTACGAGCAGTACTTC.

The CDR3 is CAVGTSGTSTDTQYF. In nucleotides, the CDR3 is TGTGCAGTAGGGACTAGCGGGACTAGCACAGATACGCAGTATTTT. The chain combines TRBV7-7 with TRBJ2-3, with 13 bases that match TRBD2. This CDR3 has 15 residues. Germline loops: CDR1 SSHAT, CDR2 FNYEAQ (reference sequence).

The rearrangement links TRBV5-1 to TRBJ1-1, with D maybe TRBD1 (6 bases). With 0 bases removed from V and 5 bases from J, the gap between germline ends came to 17 bases. CDR1 SGHRS and CDR2 YFSETQ come from the germline V gene. The CDR3 spans 16 residues. The CDR3, as DNA: TGCGCCAGCAGCTTGGATTTTGGGGGGGCCCGTACTGAAGCTTTCTTT. Its translation: CASSLDFGGARTEAFF.

The chain uses TRBV5-1 and TRBJ2-3, with 9 bases fitting TRBD2. The CDR3 covers 20 residues. The J segment lost 4 bases and the V segment lost 1 base, leaving 19 bases of the junction unmatched. Germline lookup yields CDR1 SGHRS and CDR2 YFSETQ. CDR3 residues: CASSLKGLFFAGGPPDTQYF. Here the CDR3 DNA reads TGCGCCAGCAGCTTGAAGGGGCTATTCTTCGCGGGGGGGCCCCCAGATACGCAGTATTTT.

The chain joins TRBV6-6 to TRBJ1-3; a weak D match, TRBD1 (5 bases). The CDR3 is made up of 14 amino acids. Germline V CDR1 and CDR2: MNHNY, SVGAGI (reference sequence). V lost 5 bases and J lost 2, with 10 bases in between. The CDR3 DNA reads as TGTGCCAGCAGTGCGGACATGACTGGAAACACCATATATTTT. Its translation is CASSADMTGNTIYF.